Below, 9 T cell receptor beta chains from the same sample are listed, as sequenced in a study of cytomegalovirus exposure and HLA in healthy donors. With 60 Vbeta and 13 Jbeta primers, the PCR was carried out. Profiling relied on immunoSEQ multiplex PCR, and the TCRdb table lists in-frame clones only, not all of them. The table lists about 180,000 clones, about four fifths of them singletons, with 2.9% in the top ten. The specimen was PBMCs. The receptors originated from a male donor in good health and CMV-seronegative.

The CDR3 loop reads CATSPDSMNTEAFF. Written as DNA, the CDR3 is TGTGCCACCAGCCCGGACAGCATGAACACTGAAGCTTTCTTT. This chain links TRBV15 with TRBJ1-1, with D possibly being TRBD1 (6 bases). Germline CDR1 and CDR2: LNHNV and YYDKDF (reference sequence). Trimming stripped 5 bases from V and 0 bases from J, with 10 bases between. The CDR3 contains 14 residues.

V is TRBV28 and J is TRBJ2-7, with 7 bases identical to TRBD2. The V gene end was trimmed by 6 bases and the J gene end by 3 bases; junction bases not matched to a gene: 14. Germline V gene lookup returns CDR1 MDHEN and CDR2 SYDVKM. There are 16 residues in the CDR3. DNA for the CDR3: TGTGCCAGCAGCCCTATAGCCCCTAGCGGAATCTACGAGCAGTACTTC. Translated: CASSPIAPSGIYEQYF. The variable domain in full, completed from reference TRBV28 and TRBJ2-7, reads DVKVTQSSRYLVKRTGEKVFLECVQDMDHENMFWYRQDPGLGLRLIYFSYDVKMKEKGDIPEGYSVSREKKERFSLILESASTNQTSMYLCASSPIAPSGIYEQYFGPGTRLTVT.

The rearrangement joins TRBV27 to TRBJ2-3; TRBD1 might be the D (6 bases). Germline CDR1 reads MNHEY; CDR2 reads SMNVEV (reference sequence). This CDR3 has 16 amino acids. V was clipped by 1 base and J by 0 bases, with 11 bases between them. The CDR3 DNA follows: TGTGCCAGCAGTTTATTTGTCCAGGGGAGCACAGATACGCAGTATTTT. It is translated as CASSLFVQGSTDTQYF.

CDR3 sequence reads: CASSPGQGVYEQYF. In nucleotides, the CDR3 is TGTGCCAGCTCACCGGGACAGGGTGTGTACGAGCAGTACTTC. The chain employs TRBV18 and TRBJ2-7; the match to TRBD1 covers 9 bases. The germline CDR1 and CDR2 sequences are KGHSH and LQKENI. The CDR3 covers 14 residues. The trim removed 3 bases at V and 4 bases at J, leaving 4 bases unmatched.

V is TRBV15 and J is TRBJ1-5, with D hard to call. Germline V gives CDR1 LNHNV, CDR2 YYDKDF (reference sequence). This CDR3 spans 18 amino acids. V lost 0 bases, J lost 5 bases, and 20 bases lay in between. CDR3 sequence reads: CATSRELRTLRGHQPQHF. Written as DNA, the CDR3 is TGTGCCACCAGCAGAGAACTGAGGACTTTAAGAGGCCATCAGCCCCAGCATTTT.

CDR3 residues: CASSPAGNEQFF. The CDR3 DNA reads as TGTGCCAGCAGCCCTGCCGGGAATGAGCAGTTCTTC. This chain connects TRBV9 to TRBJ2-1; unclear D gene. The CDR3 runs to 12 residues. Looked up from germline, CDR1 is SGDLS and CDR2 is YYNGEE. The V end was cut by 4 bases, the J end by 7 bases, with 9 bases between.

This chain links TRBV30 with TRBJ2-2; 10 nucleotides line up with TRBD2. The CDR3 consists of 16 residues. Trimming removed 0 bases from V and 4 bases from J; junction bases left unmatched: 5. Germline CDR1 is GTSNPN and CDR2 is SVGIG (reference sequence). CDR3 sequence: CAWSVGLAGVTGELFF. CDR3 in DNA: TGTGCCTGGAGTGTTGGGCTAGCGGGGGTCACCGGGGAGCTGTTTTTT.

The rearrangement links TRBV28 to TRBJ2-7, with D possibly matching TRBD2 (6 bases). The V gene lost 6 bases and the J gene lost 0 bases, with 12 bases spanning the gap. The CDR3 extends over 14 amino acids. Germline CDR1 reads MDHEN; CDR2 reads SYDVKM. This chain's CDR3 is CASRVGGSSYEQYF. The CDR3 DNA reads TGTGCCAGCAGGGTGGGAGGTTCCTCCTACGAGCAGTACTTC.

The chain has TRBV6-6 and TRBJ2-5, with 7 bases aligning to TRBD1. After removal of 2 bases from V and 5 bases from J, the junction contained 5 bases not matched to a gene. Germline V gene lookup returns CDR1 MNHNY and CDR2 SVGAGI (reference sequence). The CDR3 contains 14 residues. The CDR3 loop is CASSYLTGVETQYF. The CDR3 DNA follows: TGTGCCAGCAGTTACCTTACAGGGGTCGAGACCCAGTACTTC.